This TCR beta chain stems from a study of blood T cell repertoires in COVID-19. Study overall: COVID-19 samples, acute and convalescent, were from the United States, Italy and Spain. Nucleic acid was either cDNA or gDNA, and it came from T cells, B-cell-depleted T cells, or PBMCs.

Enrollment of patients from Seattle took place during active infection, with longitudinal follow-up. The CDR3 length is 14 residues. After removal of 5 bases from V and 3 bases from J, the junction contained 6 bases not matched to a gene. Germline loops: CDR1 MNHEY, CDR2 SVGEGT. In the original analysis: The authors estimated nucleated cell counts from reference gene primer amplification. Profiling relied on immunoSEQ multiplex PCR, and the TCRdb table lists in-frame clones only, not all of them. Clone size and V and J calls were adopted from that table, with D and trimming inferred from the DNA. The sample records some 350,000 clones, more than 70% being singletons.

The receptor was isolated from a woman aged 25 to 39 with COVID-19, enrolled during active disease. The material sequenced was peripheral blood. The chain is built from TRBV6-2 or TRBV6-3 and TRBJ2-7; 8 nucleotides line up with TRBD1. The CDR3 is CASSTTGGNYEQYF. The CDR3 DNA sequence: TGTGCCAGCAGTACCACAGGGGGAAACTACGAGCAGTACTTC.